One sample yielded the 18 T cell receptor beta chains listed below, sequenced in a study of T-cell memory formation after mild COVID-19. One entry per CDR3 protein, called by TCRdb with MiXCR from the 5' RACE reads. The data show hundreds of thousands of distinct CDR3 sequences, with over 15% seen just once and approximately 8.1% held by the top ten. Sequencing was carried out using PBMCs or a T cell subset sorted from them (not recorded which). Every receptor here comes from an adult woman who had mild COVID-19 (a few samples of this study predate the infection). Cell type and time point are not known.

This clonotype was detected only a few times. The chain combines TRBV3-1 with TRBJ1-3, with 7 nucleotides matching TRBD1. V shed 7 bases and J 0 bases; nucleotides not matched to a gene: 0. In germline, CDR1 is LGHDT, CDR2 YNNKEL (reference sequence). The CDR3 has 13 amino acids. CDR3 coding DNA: TGTGCCAGCACAGGGGGCTCTGGAAACACCATATATTTT. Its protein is CASTGGSGNTIYF.

In DNA form, the CDR3 reads TGCGCCAGCAGTTTCAGTCGTCAGGCCGTTGAGCAGTTCTTC. This sequence encodes CASSFSRQAVEQFF. This chain uses TRBV5-1 with TRBJ2-1; D is unclear. The V end was cut by 5 bases, the J end by 9 bases, with 18 bases between. CDR1 is SGHRS and CDR2 is YFSETQ in the germline V gene. The length of the CDR3 is 14 residues.

This CDR3 is CSARVQSQETQYF. The CDR3 nucleotides are TGCAGTGCTAGAGTCCAGTCTCAAGAGACCCAGTACTTC. The chain employs TRBV20-1 and TRBJ2-5; D ambiguous. This CDR3 is built from 13 residues. The V gene lost 1 base and the J gene lost 2 bases, with 8 bases spanning the gap. Germline V lookup: CDR1 DFQATT, CDR2 SNEGSKA (reference sequence).

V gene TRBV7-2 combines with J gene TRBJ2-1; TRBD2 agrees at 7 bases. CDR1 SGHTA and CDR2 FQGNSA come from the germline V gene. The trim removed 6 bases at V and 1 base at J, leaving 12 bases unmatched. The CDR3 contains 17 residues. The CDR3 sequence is CASSQTTSVSSYNEQFF. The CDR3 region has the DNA TGTGCCAGCAGTCAAACTACTAGCGTTAGTTCCTACAATGAGCAGTTCTTC.

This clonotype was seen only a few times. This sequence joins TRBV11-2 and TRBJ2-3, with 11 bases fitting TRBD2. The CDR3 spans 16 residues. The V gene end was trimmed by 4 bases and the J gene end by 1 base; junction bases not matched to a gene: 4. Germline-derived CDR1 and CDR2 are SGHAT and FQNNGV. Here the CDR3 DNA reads TGTGCCAGCAGCTCCTCGACTAGCGGGGGCACAGATACGCAGTATTTT. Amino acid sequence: CASSSSTSGGTDTQYF.

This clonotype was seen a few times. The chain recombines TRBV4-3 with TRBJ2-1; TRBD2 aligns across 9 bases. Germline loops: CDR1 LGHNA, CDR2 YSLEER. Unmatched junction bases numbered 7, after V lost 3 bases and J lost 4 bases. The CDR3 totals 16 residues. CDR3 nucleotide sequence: TGCGCCAGCAGCCATTACGGGCTAGCGGGGTACAATGAGCAGTTCTTC. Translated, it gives CASSHYGLAGYNEQFF.

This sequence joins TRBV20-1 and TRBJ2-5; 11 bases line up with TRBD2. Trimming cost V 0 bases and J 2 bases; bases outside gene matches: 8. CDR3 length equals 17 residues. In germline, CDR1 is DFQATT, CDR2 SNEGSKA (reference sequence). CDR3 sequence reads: CSARETSGRRSQETQYF. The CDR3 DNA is TGCAGTGCTAGAGAAACTAGCGGGAGACGGAGTCAAGAGACCCAGTACTTC.

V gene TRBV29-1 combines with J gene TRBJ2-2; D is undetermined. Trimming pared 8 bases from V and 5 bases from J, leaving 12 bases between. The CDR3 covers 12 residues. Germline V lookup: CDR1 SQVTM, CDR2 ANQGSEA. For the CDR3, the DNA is TGCAGCCCAATGCTGGCGACCGGGGAGCTGTTTTTT. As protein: CSPMLATGELFF.

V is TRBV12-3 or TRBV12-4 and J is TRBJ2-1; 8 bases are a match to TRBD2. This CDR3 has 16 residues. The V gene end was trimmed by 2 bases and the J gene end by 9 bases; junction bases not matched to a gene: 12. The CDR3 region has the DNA TGTGCCAGCAGTTTATCCACTAGCGGTGGTAAATTTGAGCAGTTCTTC. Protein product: CASSLSTSGGKFEQFF.

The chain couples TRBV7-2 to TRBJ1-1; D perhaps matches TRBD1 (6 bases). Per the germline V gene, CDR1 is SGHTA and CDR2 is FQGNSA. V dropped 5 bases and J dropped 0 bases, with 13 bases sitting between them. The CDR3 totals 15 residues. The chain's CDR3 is CASSLRQDLNTEAFF. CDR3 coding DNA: TGTGCCAGCAGCCTCCGACAGGACCTGAACACTGAAGCTTTCTTT. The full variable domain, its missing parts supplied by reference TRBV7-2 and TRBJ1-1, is GAGVSQSPSNKVTEKGKDVELRCDPISGHTALYWYRQSLGQGLEFLIYFQGNSAPDKSGLPSDRFSAERTGGSVSTLTIQRTQQEDSAVYLCASSLRQDLNTEAFFGQGTRLTVV.

CDR3 bases: TGCAGTGCTAGGACAGGGGCCGGAAACACCATATATTTT. This sequence encodes CSARTGAGNTIYF. The gene calls are TRBV20-1 and TRBJ1-3; 8 nucleotides align to TRBD1. Germline CDR1 and CDR2: DFQATT and SNEGSKA (reference sequence). Trimming at V came to 3 bases and at J to 4 bases, leaving 2 bases not matched to a gene. This CDR3 comprises 13 residues.

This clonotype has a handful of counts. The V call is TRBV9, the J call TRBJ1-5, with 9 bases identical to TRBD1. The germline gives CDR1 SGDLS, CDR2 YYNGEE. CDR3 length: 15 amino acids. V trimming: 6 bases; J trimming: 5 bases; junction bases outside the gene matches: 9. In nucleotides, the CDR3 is TGTGCCAGCACCCGGACAGGGGAGACTTATCAGCCCCAGCATTTT. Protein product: CASTRTGETYQPQHF.

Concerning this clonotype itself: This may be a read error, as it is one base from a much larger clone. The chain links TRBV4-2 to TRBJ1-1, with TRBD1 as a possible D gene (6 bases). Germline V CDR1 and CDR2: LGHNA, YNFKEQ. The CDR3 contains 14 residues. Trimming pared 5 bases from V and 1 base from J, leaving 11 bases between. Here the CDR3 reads CASSIQQGNTEAFF. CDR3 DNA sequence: TGTGCCAGCAGCATACAACAGGGGAACACTGAAGCTTTCTTT.

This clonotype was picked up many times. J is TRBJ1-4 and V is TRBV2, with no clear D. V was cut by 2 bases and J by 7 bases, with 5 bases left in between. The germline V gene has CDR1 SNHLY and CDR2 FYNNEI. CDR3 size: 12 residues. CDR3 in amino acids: CASSETGEKLFF. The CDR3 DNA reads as TGTGCCAGCAGTGAAACGGGTGAAAAACTGTTTTTT.

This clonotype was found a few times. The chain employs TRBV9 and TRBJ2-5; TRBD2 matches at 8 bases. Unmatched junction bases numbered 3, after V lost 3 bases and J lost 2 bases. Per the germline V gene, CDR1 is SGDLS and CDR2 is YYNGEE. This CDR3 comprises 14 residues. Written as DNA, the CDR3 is TGTGCCAGCAGCGCGCGGGGGGAACAAGAGACCCAGTACTTC. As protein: CASSARGEQETQYF.

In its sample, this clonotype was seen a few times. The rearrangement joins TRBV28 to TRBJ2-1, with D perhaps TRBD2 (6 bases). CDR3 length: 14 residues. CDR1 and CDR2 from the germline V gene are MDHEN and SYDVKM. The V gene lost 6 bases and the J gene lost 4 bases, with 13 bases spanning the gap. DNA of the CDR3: TGTGCCAGCAGAGGACGGGAGTTGTACAATGAGCAGTTCTTC. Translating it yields CASRGRELYNEQFF. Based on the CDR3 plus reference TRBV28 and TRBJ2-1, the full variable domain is DVKVTQSSRYLVKRTGEKVFLECVQDMDHENMFWYRQDPGLGLRLIYFSYDVKMKEKGDIPEGYSVSREKKERFSLILESASTNQTSMYLCASRGRELYNEQFFGPGTRLTVL.

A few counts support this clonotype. CDR3 region: CASSPGTSGGQETQYF. CDR3 bases: TGTGCCAGCAGCCCCGGGACTAGCGGGGGCCAAGAGACCCAGTACTTC. This chain uses TRBV7-6 with TRBJ2-5, with 14 bases fitting TRBD2. Germline V lookup: CDR1 SGHVS, CDR2 FNYEAQ. CDR3 length equals 16 residues. The V and J ends lost 5 bases and 1 base, in that order; junction bases with no gene match: 3.

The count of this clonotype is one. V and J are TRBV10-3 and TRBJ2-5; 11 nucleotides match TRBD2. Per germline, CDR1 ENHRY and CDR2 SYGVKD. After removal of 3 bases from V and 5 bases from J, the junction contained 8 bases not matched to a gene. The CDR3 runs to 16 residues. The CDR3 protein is CAISDLLAGGWETQYF. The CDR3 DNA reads TGTGCCATCAGTGATCTCCTAGCGGGGGGCTGGGAGACCCAGTACTTC.